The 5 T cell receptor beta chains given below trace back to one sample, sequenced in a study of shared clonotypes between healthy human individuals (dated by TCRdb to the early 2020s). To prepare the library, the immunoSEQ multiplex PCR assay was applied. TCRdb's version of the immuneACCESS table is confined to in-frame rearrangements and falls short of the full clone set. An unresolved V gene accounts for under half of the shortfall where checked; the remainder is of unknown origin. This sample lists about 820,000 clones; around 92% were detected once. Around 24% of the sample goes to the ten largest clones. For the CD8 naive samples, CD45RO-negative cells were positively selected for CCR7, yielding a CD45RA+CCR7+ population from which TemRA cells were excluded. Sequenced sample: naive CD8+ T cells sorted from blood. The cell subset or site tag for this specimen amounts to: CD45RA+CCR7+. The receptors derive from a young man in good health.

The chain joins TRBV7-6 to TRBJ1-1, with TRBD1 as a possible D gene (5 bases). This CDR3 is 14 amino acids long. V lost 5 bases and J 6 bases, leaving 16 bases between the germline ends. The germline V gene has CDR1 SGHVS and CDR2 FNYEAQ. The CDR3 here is CASSARGGGAEAFF. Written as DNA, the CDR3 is TGTGCCAGCAGCGCCCGGGGAGGAGGGGCTGAAGCTTTCTTT.

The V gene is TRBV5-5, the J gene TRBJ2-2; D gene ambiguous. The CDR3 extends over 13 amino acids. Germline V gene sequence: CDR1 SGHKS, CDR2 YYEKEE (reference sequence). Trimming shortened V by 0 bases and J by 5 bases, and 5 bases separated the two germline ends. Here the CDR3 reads CASSLAPTGELFF. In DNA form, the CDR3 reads TGTGCCAGCAGCTTGGCACCGACCGGGGAGCTGTTTTTT.

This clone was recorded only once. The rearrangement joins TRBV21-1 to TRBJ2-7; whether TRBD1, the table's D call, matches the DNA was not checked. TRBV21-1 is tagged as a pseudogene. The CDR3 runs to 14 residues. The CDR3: CASSKTRGPYEQYF. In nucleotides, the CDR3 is TGTGCCAGCAGCAAAACCAGGGGCCCCTACGAGCAGTACTTC.

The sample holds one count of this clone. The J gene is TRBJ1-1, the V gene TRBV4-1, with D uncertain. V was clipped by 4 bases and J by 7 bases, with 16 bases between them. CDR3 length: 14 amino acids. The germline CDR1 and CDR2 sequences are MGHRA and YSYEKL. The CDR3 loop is CASSLGPRSVEAFF. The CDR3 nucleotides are TGCGCCAGCAGCCTCGGACCGAGGTCAGTTGAAGCTTTCTTT.

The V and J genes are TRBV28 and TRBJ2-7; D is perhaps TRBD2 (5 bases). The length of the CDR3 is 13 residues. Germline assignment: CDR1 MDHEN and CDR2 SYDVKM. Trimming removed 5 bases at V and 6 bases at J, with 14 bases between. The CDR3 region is CASSPALEGEQYF. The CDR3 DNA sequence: TGTGCCAGCAGTCCCGCCCTTGAGGGCGAGCAGTACTTC.